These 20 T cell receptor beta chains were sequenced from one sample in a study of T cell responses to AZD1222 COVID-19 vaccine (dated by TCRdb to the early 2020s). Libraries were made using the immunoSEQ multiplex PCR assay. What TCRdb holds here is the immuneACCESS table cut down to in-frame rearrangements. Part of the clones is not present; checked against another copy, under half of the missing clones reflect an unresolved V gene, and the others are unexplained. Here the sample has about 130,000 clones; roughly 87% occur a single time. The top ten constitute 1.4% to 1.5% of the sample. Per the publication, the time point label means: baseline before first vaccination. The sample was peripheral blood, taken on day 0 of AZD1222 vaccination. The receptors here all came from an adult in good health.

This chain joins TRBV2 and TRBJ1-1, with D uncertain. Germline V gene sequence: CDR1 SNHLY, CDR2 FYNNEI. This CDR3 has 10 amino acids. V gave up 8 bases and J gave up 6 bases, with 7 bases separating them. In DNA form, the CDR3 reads TGTGCCAGCCACGGTCCTGAAGCTTTCTTT. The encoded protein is CASHGPEAFF. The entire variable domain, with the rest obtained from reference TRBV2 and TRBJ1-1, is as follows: EPEVTQTPSHQVTQMGQEVILRCVPISNHLYFYWYRQILGQKVEFLVSFYNNEISEKSEIFDDQFSVERPDGSNFTLKIRSTKLEDSAMYFCASHGPEAFFGQGTRLTVV.

CDR3 coding DNA: TGCAGCGCAAGTCGGCGCTCACGCGAGCAGTACTTC. It codes for CSASRRSREQYF. The chain uses TRBV29-1 and TRBJ2-7, with D uncertain. Per the germline V gene, CDR1 is SQVTM and CDR2 is ANQGSEA. Trimming stripped 7 bases from V and 6 bases from J, with 16 bases between. This CDR3 contains 12 residues.

This CDR3 is CASSTGTGGMGYNSPLHF. The CDR3 region has the DNA TGTGCCAGCAGCACCGGGACAGGGGGCATGGGGTATAATTCACCCCTCCACTTT. V gene TRBV7-9 combines with J gene TRBJ1-6, with 12 bases fitting TRBD1. The V segment lost 5 bases and the J segment 4 bases; nucleotides outside the gene matches: 9. The CDR3 spans 18 residues. Germline CDR1 is SEHNR and CDR2 is FQNEAQ (reference sequence).

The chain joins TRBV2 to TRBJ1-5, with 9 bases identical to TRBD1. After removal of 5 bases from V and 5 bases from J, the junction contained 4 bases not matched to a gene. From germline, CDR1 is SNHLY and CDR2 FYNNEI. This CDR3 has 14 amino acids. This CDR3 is CASSPRDRDQPQHF. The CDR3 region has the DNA TGTGCCAGCAGTCCCCGGGACAGGGATCAGCCCCAGCATTTT.

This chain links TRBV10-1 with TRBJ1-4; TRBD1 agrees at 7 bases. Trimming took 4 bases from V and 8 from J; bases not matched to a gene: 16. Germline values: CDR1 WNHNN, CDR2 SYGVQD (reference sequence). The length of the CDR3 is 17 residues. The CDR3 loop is CASSVEFLGDSDEKLFF. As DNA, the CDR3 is TGCGCCAGCAGTGTCGAGTTCTTGGGGGACAGTGACGAAAAACTGTTTTTT.

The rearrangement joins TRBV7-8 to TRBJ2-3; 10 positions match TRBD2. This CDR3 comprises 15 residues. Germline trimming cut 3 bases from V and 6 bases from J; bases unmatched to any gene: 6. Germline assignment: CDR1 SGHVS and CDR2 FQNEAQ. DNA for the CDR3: TGTGCCAGCAGCTTTACTAGCGGGATATCGGATACGCAGTATTTT. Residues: CASSFTSGISDTQYF.

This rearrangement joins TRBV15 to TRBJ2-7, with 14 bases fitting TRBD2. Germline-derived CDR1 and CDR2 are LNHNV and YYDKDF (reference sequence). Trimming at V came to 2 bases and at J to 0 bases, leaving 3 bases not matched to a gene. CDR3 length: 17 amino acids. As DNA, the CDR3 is TGTGCCACCAGCAGATCCGGGACTAGCGGGGGCTCCTACGAGCAGTACTTC. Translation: CATSRSGTSGGSYEQYF.

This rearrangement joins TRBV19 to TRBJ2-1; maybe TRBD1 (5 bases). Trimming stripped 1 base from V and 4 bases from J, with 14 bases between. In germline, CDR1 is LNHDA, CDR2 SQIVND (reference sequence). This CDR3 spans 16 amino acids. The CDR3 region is CASSIAARQLYNEQFF. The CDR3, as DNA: TGTGCCAGTAGTATAGCCGCGCGACAGCTATACAATGAGCAGTTCTTC. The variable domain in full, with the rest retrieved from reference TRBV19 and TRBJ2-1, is DGGITQSPKYLFRKEGQNVTLSCEQNLNHDAMYWYRQDPGQGLRLIYYSQIVNDFQKGDIAEGYSVSREKKESFPLTVTSAQKNPTAFYLCASSIAARQLYNEQFFGPGTRLTVL.

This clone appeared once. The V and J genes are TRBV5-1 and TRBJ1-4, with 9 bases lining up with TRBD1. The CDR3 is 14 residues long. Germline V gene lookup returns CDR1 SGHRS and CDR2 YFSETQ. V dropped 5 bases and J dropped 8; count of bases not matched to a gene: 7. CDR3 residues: CASRPGTGTEKLFF. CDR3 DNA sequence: TGCGCCAGCAGACCGGGGACAGGGACCGAAAAACTGTTTTTT.

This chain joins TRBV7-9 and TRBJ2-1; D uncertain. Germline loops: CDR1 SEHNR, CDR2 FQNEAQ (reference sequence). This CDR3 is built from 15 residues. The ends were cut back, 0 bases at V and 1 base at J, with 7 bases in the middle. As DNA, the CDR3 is TGTGCCAGCAGCTTAGCCCCACCATCCTACAATGAGCAGTTCTTC. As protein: CASSLAPPSYNEQFF.

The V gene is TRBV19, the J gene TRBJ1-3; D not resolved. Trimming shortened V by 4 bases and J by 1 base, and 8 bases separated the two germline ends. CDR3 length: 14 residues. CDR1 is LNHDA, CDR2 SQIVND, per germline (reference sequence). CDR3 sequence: CASSTTDSGNTIYF. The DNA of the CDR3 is TGTGCCAGTAGTACAACAGATTCTGGAAACACCATATATTTT.

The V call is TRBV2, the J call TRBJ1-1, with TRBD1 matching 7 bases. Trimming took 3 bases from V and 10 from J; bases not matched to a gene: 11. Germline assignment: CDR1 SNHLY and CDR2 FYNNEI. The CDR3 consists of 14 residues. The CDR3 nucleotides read TGTGCCAGCAGTGAGGGGACAGCTCAAAGACCAGCTTTCTTT. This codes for CASSEGTAQRPAFF.

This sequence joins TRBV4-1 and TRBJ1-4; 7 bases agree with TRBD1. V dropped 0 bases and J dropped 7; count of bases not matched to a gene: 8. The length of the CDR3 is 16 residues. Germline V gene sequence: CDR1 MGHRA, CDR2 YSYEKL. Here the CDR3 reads CASSQDWSGGGEKLFF. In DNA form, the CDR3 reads TGCGCCAGCAGCCAAGATTGGTCAGGGGGTGGTGAAAAACTGTTTTTT.

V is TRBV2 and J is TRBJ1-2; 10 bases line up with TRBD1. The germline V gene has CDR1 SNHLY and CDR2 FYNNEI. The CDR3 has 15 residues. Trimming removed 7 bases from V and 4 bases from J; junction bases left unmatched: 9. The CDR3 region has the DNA TGTGCCAGCAACAGAGGACAGGGGGTTGGCTATGGCTACACCTTC. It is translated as CASNRGQGVGYGYTF.

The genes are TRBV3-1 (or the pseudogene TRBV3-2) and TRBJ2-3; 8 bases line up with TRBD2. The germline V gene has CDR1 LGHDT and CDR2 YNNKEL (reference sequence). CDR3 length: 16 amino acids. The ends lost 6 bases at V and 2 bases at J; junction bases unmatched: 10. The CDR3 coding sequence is TGTGCCAGCAGTCCCGGAGCGGGGGACATCACAGATACGCAGTATTTT. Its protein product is CASSPGAGDITDTQYF.

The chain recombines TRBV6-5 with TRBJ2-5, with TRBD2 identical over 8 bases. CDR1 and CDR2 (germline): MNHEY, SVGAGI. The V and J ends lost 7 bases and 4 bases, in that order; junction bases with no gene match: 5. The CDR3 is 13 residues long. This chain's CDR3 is CASTPGRGETQYF. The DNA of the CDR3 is TGTGCCAGCACCCCCGGGAGGGGAGAGACCCAGTACTTC.

For the CDR3, the DNA is TGTGCCAGCAGCCCAATAAACACTGAAGCTTTCTTT. Translating gives CASSPINTEAFF. This chain uses TRBV7-9 with TRBJ1-1; D is undetermined. Germline CDR1 reads SEHNR; CDR2 reads FQNEAQ (reference sequence). There are 12 residues in the CDR3. Trimming removed 5 bases from V and 2 bases from J, with 6 bases in between.

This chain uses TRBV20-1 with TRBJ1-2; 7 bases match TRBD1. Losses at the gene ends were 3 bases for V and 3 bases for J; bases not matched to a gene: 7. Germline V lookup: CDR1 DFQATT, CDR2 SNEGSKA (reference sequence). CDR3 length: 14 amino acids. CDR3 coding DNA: TGCAGTGCTAGTACAGGGGAAGGGTACTATGGCTACACCTTC. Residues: CSASTGEGYYGYTF.

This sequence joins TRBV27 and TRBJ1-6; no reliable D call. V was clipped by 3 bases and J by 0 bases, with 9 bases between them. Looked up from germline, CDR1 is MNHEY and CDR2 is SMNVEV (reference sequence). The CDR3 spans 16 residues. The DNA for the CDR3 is TGTGCCAGCAGTTTGACGGTGAGCTCCTATAATTCACCCCTCCACTTT. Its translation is CASSLTVSSYNSPLHF.

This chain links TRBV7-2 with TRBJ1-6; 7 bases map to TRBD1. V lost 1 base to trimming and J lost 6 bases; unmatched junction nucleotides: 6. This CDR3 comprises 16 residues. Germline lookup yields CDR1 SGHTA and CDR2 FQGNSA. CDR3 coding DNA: TGTGCCAGCAGCTTAGGGTCGAGACAGGGTAATTCACCCCTCCACTTT. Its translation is CASSLGSRQGNSPLHF.